This T cell receptor (beta chain) was observed in a study of cytomegalovirus exposure and HLA in healthy donors. Whole-study context: An analysis done earlier identified around 100 million unique TCR beta sequences from approximately 200 million T cells. Of all 400 or so donors who were genotyped, roughly 81% belonged to the Caucasian-associated ancestry cluster. Study observations and caveats: An analysis that came later showed most CMV-associated TCR beta chains appearing HLA-restricted.

This clone was detected only a few times. Its antigen is not identified. Unrecorded immune exposures were likely, despite nominal health at sampling. The PCR ran on 60 Vbeta and 13 Jbeta primers. Some clones are missing from TCRdb's copy, which holds only in-frame ones; the method was immunoSEQ multiplex PCR. The sample lists some 170,000 clones; approximately 80% were seen once. The CDR3 has 16 residues. Germline V gene sequence: CDR1 SGHRS, CDR2 YFSETQ. V gave up 0 bases and J gave up 2 bases, with 14 bases separating them. This TCR derives from a woman between 18 and 30 years old in good health and CMV-seropositive. The chain uses TRBV5-1 and TRBJ1-1; no reliable D call. Sequenced input: PBMCs. CDR3 sequence: CASSLAWAVENTEAFF. CDR3 coding DNA: TGCGCCAGCAGCTTGGCCTGGGCTGTGGAAAACACTGAAGCTTTCTTT.